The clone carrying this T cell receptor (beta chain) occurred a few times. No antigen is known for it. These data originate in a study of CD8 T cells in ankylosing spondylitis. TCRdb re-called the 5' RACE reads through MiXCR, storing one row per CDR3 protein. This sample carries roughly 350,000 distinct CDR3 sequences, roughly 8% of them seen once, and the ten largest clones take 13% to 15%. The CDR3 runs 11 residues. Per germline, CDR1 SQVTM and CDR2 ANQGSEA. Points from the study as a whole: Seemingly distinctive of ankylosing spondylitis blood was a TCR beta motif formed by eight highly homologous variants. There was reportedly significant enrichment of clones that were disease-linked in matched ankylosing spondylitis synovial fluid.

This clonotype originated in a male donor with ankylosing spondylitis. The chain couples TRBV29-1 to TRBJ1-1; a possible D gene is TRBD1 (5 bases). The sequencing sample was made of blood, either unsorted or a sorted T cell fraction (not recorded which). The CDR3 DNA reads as TGCACCATGGGGCAGAACACTGAAGCTTTCTTT. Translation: CTMGQNTEAFF.